Listed below are T cell receptor beta chains from one sample, sequenced in a study of long-term antiretroviral therapy in people with HIV. The data were produced by immunoSEQ multiplex PCR, yet TCRdb's version contains in-frame clones alone and is incomplete. The sample lists some 31,000 clones, nearly 97% occurring once. The specimen comprised unsorted PBMCs, sampled 5.3 years after starting antiretroviral therapy. Every receptor here comes from a man aged 25 to 40 with HIV. CDR3s include the opening cysteine and the closing phenylalanine or tryptophan. D genes are given only for firm matches. Some rows mark clone size as missing; the rest say once, few, many or name a class of expanded clone.

V gene,J gene,D gene,clone size,CDR3 DNA,CDR3 protein
TRBV5-1,TRBJ2-5,.,.,TGCGCCAGCAGCTCGACAGGCCACGGGGAGACCCAGTACTTC,CASSSTGHGETQYF
TRBV13,TRBJ2-3,TRBD2,.,TGTGCCACTTGCAGAGGACTAGCGGGCCAGGATACGCAGTATTTT,CATCRGLAGQDTQYF
TRBV6-1,TRBJ2-1,TRBD2,.,TGTGCCAGCAGCCCTAGCGGGGGGGCCAATGAGCAGTTCTTC,CASSPSGGANEQFF
TRBV19,TRBJ2-2,TRBD1,.,TGTGCCAGTCGGATAACCGGGACAGACTCTACCGGGGAGCTGTTTTTT,CASRITGTDSTGELFF
TRBV27,TRBJ1-4,.,.,TGTGCCAGCAGTTCCTCGGGACGGCCTAGTCCGAATGAAAAACTGTTTTTT,CASSSSGRPSPNEKLFF
TRBV13,TRBJ2-3,TRBD1,.,TGTGCCAGCAGCTTATGGACAGGGACCGCTACAGATACGCAGTATTTT,CASSLWTGTATDTQYF
TRBV19,TRBJ1-2,TRBD1,.,TGTGCCAGTAGTATACGAGGGGGCGACTATGGCTACACCTTC,CASSIRGGDYGYTF
TRBV9,TRBJ2-5,TRBD2,once,TGTGCCAGCAGCGTAGATGGGCTAGCGGGCTTCCAAGAGACCCAGTACTTC,CASSVDGLAGFQETQYF
TRBV29-1,TRBJ2-1,.,once,TGCAGCGTTGGCGGGGGCGAATACAATGAGCAGTTCTTC,CSVGGGEYNEQFF
TRBV10-2,TRBJ1-2,TRBD1,.,TGCGCCAGCACCTCCGACAGGGAATATGGCTACACCTTC,CASTSDREYGYTF
TRBV5-1,TRBJ2-4,.,.,TGCGCCAGCAAGGGCACGACGATTAACATTCAGTACTTC,CASKGTTINIQYF
TRBV6-5,TRBJ2-3,.,once,TGTGCCAGCAGTTGGGGCAGCACAGATACGCAGTATTTT,CASSWGSTDTQYF
TRBV6-6,TRBJ1-5,.,.,TGTGCCAGCAGTTACGGGGTGGATAGCAATCAGCCCCAGCATTTT,CASSYGVDSNQPQHF
TRBV25-1,TRBJ1-2,.,.,TGTGCCAGCAGTGAATGGTCTAGCTATGGCTACACCTTC,CASSEWSSYGYTF